This record concerns one T cell receptor (beta chain) sequence. Sequencing used immunoSEQ multiplex PCR; TCRdb keeps in-frame clones, though not all of them. Here the sample spans some 270,000 clones, just under 90% being singletons. The sample comes from a study of blood T cell repertoires in COVID-19. Study details: Samples came from the United States, Italy and Spain, spanning acute and convalescent COVID-19.

Specimen: PBMCs or T cells enriched from blood (not recorded which). The source is a woman in her 30s with acute COVID-19.

The CDR3 loop is CASSMGTGLTAVNQPQHF. DNA for the CDR3: TGTGCCAGCAGTATGGGGACAGGGTTGACGGCCGTTAATCAGCCCCAGCATTTT. V and J are TRBV27 and TRBJ1-5; 9 bases agree with TRBD1. The junction had 15 bases not matched to a gene; V was cut back by 5 bases and J by 4 bases. Germline values: CDR1 MNHEY, CDR2 SMNVEV (reference sequence). This CDR3 has 18 residues.